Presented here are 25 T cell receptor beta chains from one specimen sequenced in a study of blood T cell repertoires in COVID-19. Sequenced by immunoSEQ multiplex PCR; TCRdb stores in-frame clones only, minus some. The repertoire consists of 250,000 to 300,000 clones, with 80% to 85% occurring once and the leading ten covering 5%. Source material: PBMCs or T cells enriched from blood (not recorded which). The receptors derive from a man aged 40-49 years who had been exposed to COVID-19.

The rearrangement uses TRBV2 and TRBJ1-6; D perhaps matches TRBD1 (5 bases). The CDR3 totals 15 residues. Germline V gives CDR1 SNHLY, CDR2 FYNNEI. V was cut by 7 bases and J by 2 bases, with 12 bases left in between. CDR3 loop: CASKDGGAYNSPLHF. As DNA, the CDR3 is TGTGCCAGCAAGGACGGGGGGGCCTATAATTCACCCCTCCACTTT.

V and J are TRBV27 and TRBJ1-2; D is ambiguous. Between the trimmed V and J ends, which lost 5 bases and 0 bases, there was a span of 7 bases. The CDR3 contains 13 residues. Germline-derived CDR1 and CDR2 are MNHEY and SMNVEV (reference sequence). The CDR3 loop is CASSLVANYGYTF. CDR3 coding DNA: TGTGCCAGCAGTCTCGTAGCTAACTATGGCTACACCTTC.

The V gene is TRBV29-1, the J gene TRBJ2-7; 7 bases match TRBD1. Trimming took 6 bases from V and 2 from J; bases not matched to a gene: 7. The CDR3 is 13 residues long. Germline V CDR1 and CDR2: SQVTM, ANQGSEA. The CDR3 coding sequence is TGCAGCGTACAAGGGCAGGGGGCCTACGAGCAGTACTTC. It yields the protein CSVQGQGAYEQYF.

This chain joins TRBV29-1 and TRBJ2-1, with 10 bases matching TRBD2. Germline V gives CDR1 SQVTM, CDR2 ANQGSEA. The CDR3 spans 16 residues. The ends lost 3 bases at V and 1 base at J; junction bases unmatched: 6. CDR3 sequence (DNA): TGCAGCGTTGACCACATACTAGCGGGATCCTACAATGAGCAGTTCTTC. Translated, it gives CSVDHILAGSYNEQFF.

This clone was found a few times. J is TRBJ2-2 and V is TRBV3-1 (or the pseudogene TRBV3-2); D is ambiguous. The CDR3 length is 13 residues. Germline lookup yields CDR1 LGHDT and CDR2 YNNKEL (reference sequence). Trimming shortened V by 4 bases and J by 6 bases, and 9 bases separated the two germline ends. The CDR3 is CASSPGPSGELFF. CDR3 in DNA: TGTGCCAGCAGCCCCGGTCCGTCCGGGGAGCTGTTTTTT.

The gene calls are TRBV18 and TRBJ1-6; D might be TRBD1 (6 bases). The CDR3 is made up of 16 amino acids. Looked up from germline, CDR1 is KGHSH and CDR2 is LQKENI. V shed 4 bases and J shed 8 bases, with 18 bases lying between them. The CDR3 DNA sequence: TGTGCCAGCTCACAGACCGGGACACCGAACGATTCACCCCTCCACTTT. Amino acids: CASSQTGTPNDSPLHF.

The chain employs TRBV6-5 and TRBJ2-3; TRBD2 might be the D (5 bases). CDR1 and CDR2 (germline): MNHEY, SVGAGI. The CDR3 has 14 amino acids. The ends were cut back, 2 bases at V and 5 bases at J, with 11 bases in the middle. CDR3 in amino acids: CASSYGLAVDTQYF. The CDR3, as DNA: TGTGCCAGCAGTTACGGGCTAGCTGTAGATACGCAGTATTTT.

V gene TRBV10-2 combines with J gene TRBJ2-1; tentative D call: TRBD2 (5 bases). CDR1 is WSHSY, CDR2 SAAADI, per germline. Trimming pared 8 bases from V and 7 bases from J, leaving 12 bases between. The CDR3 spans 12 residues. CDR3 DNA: TGCGCCAGCCAACTAGACCGAAATGAGCAGTTCTTC. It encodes CASQLDRNEQFF.

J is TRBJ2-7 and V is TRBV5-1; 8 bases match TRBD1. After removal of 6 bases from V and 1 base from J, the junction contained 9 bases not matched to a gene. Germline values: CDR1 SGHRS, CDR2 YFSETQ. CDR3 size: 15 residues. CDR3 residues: CASKPGQGPSYEQYF. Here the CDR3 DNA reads TGCGCCAGCAAGCCCGGACAGGGCCCTTCCTACGAGCAGTACTTC.

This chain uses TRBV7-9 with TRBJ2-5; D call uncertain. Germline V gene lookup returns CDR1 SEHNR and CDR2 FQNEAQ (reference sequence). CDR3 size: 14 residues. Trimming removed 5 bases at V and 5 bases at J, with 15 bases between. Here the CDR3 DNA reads TGTGCCAGCAGCACCCAGATGGTGCTGGAGACCCAGTACTTC. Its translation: CASSTQMVLETQYF.

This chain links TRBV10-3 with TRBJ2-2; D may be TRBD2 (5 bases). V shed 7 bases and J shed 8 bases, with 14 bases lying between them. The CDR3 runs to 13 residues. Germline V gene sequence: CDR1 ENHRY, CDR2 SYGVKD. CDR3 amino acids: CAITSPTLGELFF. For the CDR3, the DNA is TGTGCCATCACTAGCCCTACGTTGGGGGAGCTGTTTTTT.

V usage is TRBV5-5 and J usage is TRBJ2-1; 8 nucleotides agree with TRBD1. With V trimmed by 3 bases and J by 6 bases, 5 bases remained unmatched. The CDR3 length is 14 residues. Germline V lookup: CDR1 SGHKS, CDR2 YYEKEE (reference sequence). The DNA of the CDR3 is TGTGCCAGCAGCTGGGACAGGATTGGCAATGAGCAGTTCTTC. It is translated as CASSWDRIGNEQFF.

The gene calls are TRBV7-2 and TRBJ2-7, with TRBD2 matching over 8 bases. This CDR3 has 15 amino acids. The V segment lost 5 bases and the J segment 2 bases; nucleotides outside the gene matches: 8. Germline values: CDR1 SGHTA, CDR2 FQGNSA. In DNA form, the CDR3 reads TGTGCCAGCAGCCCACTTAGCGGGACAACCTACGAGCAGTACTTC. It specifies CASSPLSGTTYEQYF.

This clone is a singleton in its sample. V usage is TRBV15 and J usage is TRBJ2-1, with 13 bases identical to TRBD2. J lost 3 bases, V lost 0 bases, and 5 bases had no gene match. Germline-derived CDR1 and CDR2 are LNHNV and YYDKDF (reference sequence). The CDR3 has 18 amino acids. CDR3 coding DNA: TGTGCCACCAGCAGAGATTCACTAGCGGGAGGGTTCTACAATGAGCAGTTCTTC. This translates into CATSRDSLAGGFYNEQFF.

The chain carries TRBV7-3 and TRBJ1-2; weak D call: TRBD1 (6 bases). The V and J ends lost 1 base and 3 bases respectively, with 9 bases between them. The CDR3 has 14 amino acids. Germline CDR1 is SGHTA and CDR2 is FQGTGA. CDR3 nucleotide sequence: TGTGCCAGCAGCTTAAAACCAGGGGACTATGGCTACACCTTC. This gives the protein CASSLKPGDYGYTF. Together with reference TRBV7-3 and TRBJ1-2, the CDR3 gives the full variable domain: GAGVSQTPSNKVTEKGKYVELRCDPISGHTALYWYRQSLGQGPEFLIYFQGTGAADDSGLPNDRFFAVRPEGSVSTLKIQRTERGDSAVYLCASSLKPGDYGYTFGSGTRLTVV.

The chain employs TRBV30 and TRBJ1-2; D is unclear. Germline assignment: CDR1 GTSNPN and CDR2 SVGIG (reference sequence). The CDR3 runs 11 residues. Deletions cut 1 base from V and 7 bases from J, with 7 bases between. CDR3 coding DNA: TGTGCCTGGAGTGACTTTAGTGGCTACACCTTC. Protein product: CAWSDFSGYTF.

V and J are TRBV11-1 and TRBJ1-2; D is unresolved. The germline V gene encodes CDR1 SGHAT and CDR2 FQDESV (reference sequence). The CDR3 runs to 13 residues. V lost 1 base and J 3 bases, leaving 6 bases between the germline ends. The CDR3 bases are TGTGCCAGCAGCTTAGAGAGTGACTATGGCTACACCTTC. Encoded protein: CASSLESDYGYTF.

CDR3 protein: CSVQRTGRYTF. DNA of the CDR3: TGCAGCGTCCAAAGGACAGGGAGGTACACCTTC. The chain employs TRBV29-1 and TRBJ1-2; TRBD1 matches at 8 bases. The CDR3 has 11 amino acids. The junction had 8 bases not matched to a gene; V was cut back by 6 bases and J by 11 bases. Germline-derived CDR1 and CDR2 are SQVTM and ANQGSEA.

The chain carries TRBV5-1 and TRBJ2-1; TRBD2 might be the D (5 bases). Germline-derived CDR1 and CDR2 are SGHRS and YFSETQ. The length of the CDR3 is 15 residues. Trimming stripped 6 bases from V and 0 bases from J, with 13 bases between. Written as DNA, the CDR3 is TGCGCCAGCATAAATTTTGGAGGCTCCTACAATGAGCAGTTCTTC. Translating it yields CASINFGGSYNEQFF.

As DNA, the CDR3 is TGTGCCAGCAGCCAAAACAGGGCTGGCGAAAAACTGTTTTTT. Its protein product is CASSQNRAGEKLFF. V is TRBV3-1 (or the pseudogene TRBV3-2) and J is TRBJ1-4; TRBD1 might be the D (6 bases). V was clipped by 2 bases and J by 8 bases, with 12 bases between them. The CDR3 length is 14 residues. Germline V gene data show CDR1 as LGHDT and CDR2 as YNNKEL (reference sequence).

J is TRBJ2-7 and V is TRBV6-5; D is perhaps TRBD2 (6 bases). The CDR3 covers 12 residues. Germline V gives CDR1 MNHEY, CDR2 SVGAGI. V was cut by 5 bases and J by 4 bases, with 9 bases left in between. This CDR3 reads CASSHGGYEQYF. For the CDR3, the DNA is TGTGCCAGCAGTCATGGGGGGTACGAGCAGTACTTC.

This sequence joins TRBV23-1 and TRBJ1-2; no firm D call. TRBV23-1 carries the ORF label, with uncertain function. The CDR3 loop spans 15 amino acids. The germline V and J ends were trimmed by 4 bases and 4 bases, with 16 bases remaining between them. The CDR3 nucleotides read TGCGCCAGCAGTCCGGAGGCAGCCCGGCTCTATGGCTACACCTTC. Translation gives CASSPEAARLYGYTF.

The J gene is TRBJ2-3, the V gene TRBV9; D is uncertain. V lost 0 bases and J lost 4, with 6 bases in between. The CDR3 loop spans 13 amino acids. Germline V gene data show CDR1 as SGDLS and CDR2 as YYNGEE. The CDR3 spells CASSVAASDTQYF. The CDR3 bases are TGTGCCAGCAGCGTAGCTGCGTCAGATACGCAGTATTTT.

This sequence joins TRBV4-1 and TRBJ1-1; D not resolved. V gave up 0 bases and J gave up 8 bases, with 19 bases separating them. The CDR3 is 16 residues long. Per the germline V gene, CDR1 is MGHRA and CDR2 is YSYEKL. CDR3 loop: CASSQEVWEVISEAFF. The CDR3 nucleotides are TGCGCCAGCAGCCAAGAGGTATGGGAGGTAATATCCGAAGCTTTCTTT.

CDR3: CASSLGLAGDYEQYF. DNA of the CDR3: TGCGCCAGCAGCCTAGGACTAGCGGGAGACTACGAGCAGTACTTC. This chain joins TRBV4-1 and TRBJ2-7, with TRBD2 matching 13 bases. With 4 bases clipped from V and 3 bases from J, the junction kept 3 bases outside the gene matches. This CDR3 region has 15 residues. Germline lookup yields CDR1 MGHRA and CDR2 YSYEKL.